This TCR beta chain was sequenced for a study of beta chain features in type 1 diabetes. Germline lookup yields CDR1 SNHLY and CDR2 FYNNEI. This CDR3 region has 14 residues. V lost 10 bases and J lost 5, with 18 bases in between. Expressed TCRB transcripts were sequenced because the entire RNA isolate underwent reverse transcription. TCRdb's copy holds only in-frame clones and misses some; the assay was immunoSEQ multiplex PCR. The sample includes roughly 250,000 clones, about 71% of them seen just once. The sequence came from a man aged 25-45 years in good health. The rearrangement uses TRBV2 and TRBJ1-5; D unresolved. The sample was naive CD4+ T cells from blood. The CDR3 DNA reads TGTGCCACCCATCCGAGGGAGGGATATCAGCCCCAGCATTTT. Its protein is CATHPREGYQPQHF.